A single sample is the source of the 20 T cell receptor beta chains below, sequenced in a study of blood T cells in healthy people across ages. Together with a sample-barcoded 5' primer, a J-beta primer mix was included in a second PCR lasting about 7 to 11 cycles. One entry per CDR3 protein results from TCRdb running MiXCR on the 5' RACE reads. The repertoire consists of roughly 830,000 distinct CDR3 sequences, with 55% to 65% occurring once and the leading ten covering 25% to 30%. The sequencing input was blood. The receptors were gathered from a man aged 25 to 40 in good health.

This clonotype was counted only a few times. The chain employs TRBV12-3 or TRBV12-4 and TRBJ1-5; the D is unclear. Trimming stripped 7 bases from V and 0 bases from J, with 10 bases between. This CDR3 is 14 amino acids long. This chain's CDR3 is CASTSGNSNQPQHF. DNA of the CDR3: TGTGCCAGCACCTCCGGGAATAGCAATCAGCCCCAGCATTTT.

The chain has TRBV27 and TRBJ2-5, with 9 bases aligning to TRBD1. The J call may be in error: the DNA end matches TRBJ2-7 better. The V gene's germline CDR1 is MNHEY and CDR2 SMNVEV (reference sequence). This CDR3 is 15 amino acids long. The CDR3 DNA reads as TGTGCCAGCAGAGTAGGGACAGGGACATTCTACGAGCAGTACTTC. The encoded protein is CASRVGTGTFYEQYF.

This clonotype has a handful of counts. The chain has TRBV3-1 and TRBJ2-3; TRBD2 might be the D (6 bases). V was pared by 2 bases and J by 3 bases, with 12 bases between. This CDR3 has 15 residues. CDR1 LGHDT and CDR2 YNNKEL come from the germline V gene (reference sequence). CDR3 loop: CASSQQAGQTDTQYF. As DNA, the CDR3 is TGTGCCAGCAGCCAACAAGCGGGTCAAACAGATACGCAGTATTTT.

The J gene is TRBJ2-3, the V gene TRBV10-3; D possibly corresponds to TRBD2 (6 bases). The CDR3 extends over 14 amino acids. Trimming removed 1 base at V and 14 bases at J, with 19 bases between. Germline-derived CDR1 and CDR2 are ENHRY and SYGVKD. DNA for the CDR3: TGTGCCATCAGTGAGTTTCCGGACTATGCTCCCCCGTATTTT. Protein sequence: CAISEFPDYAPPYF.

This clonotype was found once. J is TRBJ2-7 and V is TRBV27, with D perhaps TRBD1 or TRBD2 (5 bases each). The V end lost 2 bases, the J end lost 3 bases, and 23 bases lay between the germline ends. Germline lookup yields CDR1 MNHEY and CDR2 SMNVEV (reference sequence). CDR3 size: 18 residues. This chain's CDR3 is CASSLKGRGWDHGYEQYF. CDR3 nucleotide sequence: TGTGCCAGCAGTTTAAAGGGAAGGGGATGGGACCACGGCTACGAGCAGTACTTC.

This clonotype was found a few times. The rearrangement uses TRBV9 and TRBJ1-2; no reliable D call. The CDR3 totals 13 residues. The germline gives CDR1 SGDLS, CDR2 YYNGEE. Trimming took off 4 bases at V and 8 bases at J, with 15 bases between the two ends. Here the CDR3 reads CASSLDGSGGYTF. The CDR3 region has the DNA TGTGCCAGCAGCCTAGACGGGTCCGGGGGCTACACCTTC. Complete variable domain (other parts from reference TRBV9 and TRBJ1-2): DSGVTQTPKHLITATGQRVTLRCSPRSGDLSVYWYQQSLDQGLQFLIQYYNGEERAKGNILERFSAQQFPDLHSELNLSSLELGDSALYFCASSLDGSGGYTFGSGTRLTVV.

This chain uses TRBV6-5 with TRBJ2-1; 10 nucleotides line up with TRBD2. Per germline, CDR1 MNHEY and CDR2 SVGAGI. CDR3 size: 15 residues. The ends lost 6 bases at V and 5 bases at J; junction bases unmatched: 7. The CDR3 DNA is TGTGCCAGCAGCCCGCTAGCGGGGGAAAACAATGAGCAGTTCTTC. This translates into CASSPLAGENNEQFF.

This sequence joins TRBV28 and TRBJ2-2; 7 bases match TRBD1. CDR1 and CDR2 (germline): MDHEN, SYDVKM. V trimming: 7 bases; J trimming: 5 bases; junction bases outside the gene matches: 10. This CDR3 has 15 amino acids. CDR3 coding DNA: TGTGCCAGCATTGCCGGGACAGAAGGAACCGGGGAGCTGTTTTTT. This sequence encodes CASIAGTEGTGELFF.

This rearrangement joins TRBV7-2 to TRBJ1-2; 9 nucleotides agree with TRBD1. J lost 10 bases, V lost 5 bases, and 11 bases had no gene match. The CDR3 covers 14 residues. Germline CDR1 SGHTA, CDR2 FQGNSA. The CDR3 sequence is CASSLLRDREDYTF. CDR3 bases: TGTGCCAGCAGCCTTCTCCGGGACAGGGAGGACTACACCTTC.

The chain carries TRBV15 and TRBJ1-2; no firm D call. The V end lost 4 bases, the J end lost 2 bases, and 17 bases lay between the germline ends. This CDR3 contains 16 residues. Germline-derived CDR1 and CDR2 are LNHNV and YYDKDF (reference sequence). The CDR3 here is CATSIPTGYGNYGYTF. DNA for the CDR3: TGTGCCACCAGCATCCCGACGGGGTATGGAAACTATGGCTACACCTTC. Full variable domain (missing parts from reference TRBV15 and TRBJ1-2): DAMVIQNPRYQVTQFGKPVTLSCSQTLNHNVMYWYQQKSSQAPKLLFHYYDKDFNNEADTPDNFQSRRPNTSFCFLDIRSPGLGDTAMYLCATSIPTGYGNYGYTFGSGTRLTVV.

This clonotype has only a few counts. The chain recombines TRBV20-1 with TRBJ2-1, with a possible D match to TRBD2 (6 bases). The CDR3 has 12 amino acids. The V end lost 3 bases, the J end lost 9 bases, and 12 bases lay between the germline ends. Germline CDR1 reads DFQATT; CDR2 reads SNEGSKA (reference sequence). The DNA for the CDR3 is TGCAGTGCTAGGACTAGGAATGCTGAGCAGTTCTTC. Encoded protein: CSARTRNAEQFF.

The chain combines TRBV20-1 with TRBJ2-1; D is perhaps TRBD1 (5 bases). V lost 2 bases to trimming and J lost 7 bases, with 18 bases between them. There are 15 residues in the CDR3. Germline V gene data show CDR1 as DFQATT and CDR2 as SNEGSKA (reference sequence). The CDR3 DNA reads TGCAGTGCTAGAAGGTGGGCAGGGTCCAATAATGAGCAGTTCTTC. Translating it yields CSARRWAGSNNEQFF.

V and J are TRBV20-1 and TRBJ2-7; 9 nucleotides align to TRBD2. Looked up from germline, CDR1 is DFQATT and CDR2 is SNEGSKA (reference sequence). The V segment lost 1 base and the J segment 2 bases; nucleotides outside the gene matches: 0. CDR3 size: 13 residues. The CDR3 DNA is TGCAGTGCTAGAGGACTAGCGGCCTACGAGCAGTACTTC. This codes for CSARGLAAYEQYF.

The gene calls are TRBV25-1 and TRBJ2-3, with D perhaps matching TRBD2 (5 bases). The CDR3 loop spans 14 amino acids. Germline CDR1 MGHDK, CDR2 SYGVNS. V was pared by 3 bases and J by 8 bases, with 15 bases between. Here the CDR3 DNA reads TGTGCCAGCAGTGATCGGTTGGGGAGAGGTACGCAGTATTTT. This sequence encodes CASSDRLGRGTQYF.

This chain connects TRBV30 to TRBJ2-7, with D perhaps TRBD1 or TRBD2 (5 bases each). The germline CDR1 and CDR2 sequences are GTSNPN and SVGIG (reference sequence). The CDR3 runs to 12 residues. Trimming removed 0 bases at V and 6 bases at J, with 9 bases between. The CDR3 nucleotides are TGTGCCTGGAGTGTATGGGGGTCCGAGCAGTACTTC. Translating it yields CAWSVWGSEQYF. Together with reference TRBV30 and TRBJ2-7, the CDR3 gives the full variable domain: SQTIHQWPATLVQPVGSPLSLECTVEGTSNPNLYWYRQAAGRGLQLLFYSVGIGQISSEVPQNLSASRPQDRQFILSSKKLLLSDSGFYLCAWSVWGSEQYFGPGTRLTVT.

The chain couples TRBV13 to TRBJ2-3; 8 bases fit TRBD2. Germline V gene lookup returns CDR1 PRHDT and CDR2 FYEKMQ (reference sequence). CDR3 length: 17 residues. V gave up 1 base and J gave up 5 bases; unmatched junction bases: 11. CDR3 sequence: CASSLVGSGGARDTQYF. CDR3 sequence (DNA): TGTGCCAGCAGCTTAGTGGGGTCCGGGGGGGCCAGAGATACGCAGTATTTT.

The rearrangement joins TRBV7-9 to TRBJ2-6; D uncertain. This CDR3 spans 16 amino acids. V was clipped by 5 bases and J by 0 bases, with 11 bases between them. Germline V lookup: CDR1 SEHNR, CDR2 FQNEAQ (reference sequence). CDR3 region: CASSPMSDSGANVLTF. Written as DNA, the CDR3 is TGTGCCAGCAGCCCTATGTCTGACTCTGGGGCCAACGTCCTGACTTTC. The full variable domain, with the rest looked up from reference TRBV7-9 and TRBJ2-6, is DTGVSQNPRHKITKRGQNVTFRCDPISEHNRLYWYRQTLGQGPEFLTYFQNEAQLEKSRLLSDRFSAERPKGSFSTLEIQRTEQGDSAMYLCASSPMSDSGANVLTFGAGSRLTVL.

The chain is built from TRBV27 and TRBJ1-2; a weak D match, TRBD1 (5 bases). Germline CDR1 is MNHEY and CDR2 is SMNVEV (reference sequence). This CDR3 is 14 amino acids long. V shed 0 bases and J shed 2 bases, with 7 bases lying between them. CDR3 sequence reads: CASSLSWGNYGYTF. CDR3 nucleotide sequence: TGTGCCAGCAGTTTATCGTGGGGGAACTATGGCTACACCTTC.

This clonotype was observed a handful of times. V usage is TRBV6-5 and J usage is TRBJ2-3; 7 nucleotides match TRBD2. The CDR3 totals 14 residues. Germline V gene sequence: CDR1 MNHEY, CDR2 SVGAGI. Losses at the gene ends were 10 bases for V and 2 bases for J; bases not matched to a gene: 9. The CDR3 DNA reads as TGTGCCACCAATAGGGGAGGGGACACAGATACGCAGTATTTT. Amino acids: CATNRGGDTDTQYF.

This clonotype was detected many times. The chain is built from TRBV20-1 and TRBJ2-4; 11 bases line up with TRBD1. CDR1 is DFQATT and CDR2 is SNEGSKA in the germline V gene (reference sequence). The CDR3 is 17 residues long. After removal of 6 bases from V and 1 base from J, the junction contained 11 bases not matched to a gene. CDR3 residues: CSAADRGLGRAKNIQYF. For the CDR3, the DNA is TGCAGTGCCGCGGACAGGGGGCTTGGGAGGGCCAAAAACATTCAGTACTTC.